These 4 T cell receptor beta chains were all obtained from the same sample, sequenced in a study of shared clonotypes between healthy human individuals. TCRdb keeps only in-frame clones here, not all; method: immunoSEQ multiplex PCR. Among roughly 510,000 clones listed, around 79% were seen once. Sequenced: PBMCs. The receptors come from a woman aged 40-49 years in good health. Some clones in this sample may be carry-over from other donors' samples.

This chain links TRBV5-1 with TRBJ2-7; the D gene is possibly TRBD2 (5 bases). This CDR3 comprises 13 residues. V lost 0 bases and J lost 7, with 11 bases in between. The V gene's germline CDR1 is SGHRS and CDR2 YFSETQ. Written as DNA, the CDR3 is TGCGCCAGCAGCTTGGAGGCGAGGGAAGAGCAGTACTTC. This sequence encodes CASSLEAREEQYF. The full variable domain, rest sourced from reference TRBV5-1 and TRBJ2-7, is KAGVTQTPRYLIKTRGQQVTLSCSPISGHRSVSWYQQTPGQGLQFLFEYFSETQRNKGNFPGRFSGRQFSNSRSEMNVSTLELGDSALYLCASSLEAREEQYFGPGTRLTVT.

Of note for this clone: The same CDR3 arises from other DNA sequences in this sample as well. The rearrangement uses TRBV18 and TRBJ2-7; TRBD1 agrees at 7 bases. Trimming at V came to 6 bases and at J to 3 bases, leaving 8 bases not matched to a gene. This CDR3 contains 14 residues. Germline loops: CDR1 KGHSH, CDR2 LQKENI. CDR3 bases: TGTGCCAGCTCCCCCGGGACAGCCAGCTACGAGCAGTACTTC. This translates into CASSPGTASYEQYF.

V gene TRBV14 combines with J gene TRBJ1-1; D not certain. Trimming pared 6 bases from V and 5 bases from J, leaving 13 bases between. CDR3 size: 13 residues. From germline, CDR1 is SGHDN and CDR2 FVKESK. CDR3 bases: TGTGCCAGCAGTCCCTTTTGGTTGACTGAAGCTTTCTTT. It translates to CASSPFWLTEAFF.

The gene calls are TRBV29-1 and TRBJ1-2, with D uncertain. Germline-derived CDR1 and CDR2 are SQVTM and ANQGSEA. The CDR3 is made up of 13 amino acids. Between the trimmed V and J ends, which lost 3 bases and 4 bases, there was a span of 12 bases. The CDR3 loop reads CSVDPGLTYGYTF. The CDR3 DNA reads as TGCAGCGTTGACCCGGGGTTAACCTATGGCTACACCTTC.